The rows below give T cell receptor beta chains drawn from one sample of a study of T cell repertoires in cytomegalovirus infection. TCRdb analysed the reads with MiXCR anew, one entry per CDR3 protein. The sample lists fewer than 900,000 distinct CDR3 sequences; 29% were seen once. These receptors have no known antigen. This specimen consisted of cultured CD8+ T cells from PBMCs, obtained from culture after CMV antigen stimulation. The receptors come from a human donor in good health (CMV status not recorded). Some clones in this sample may be carry-over from other donors' samples. Each CDR3 is given with its conserved first and last residue. The order of the fields is V gene, CDR3 length, D gene, J gene, clone size, CDR3 protein, CDR3 DNA. A D gene is named only where the DNA matches it firmly. Clone sizes are given selectively: once, few, many, or a class where the clone is expanded.

v_gene: TRBV7-9; len: 15; d_gene: .; j_gene: TRBJ2-4; abundance: many; CDR3aa: CASSPRVLSKNIQYF; CDR3nt: TGTGCCAGCAGCCCGAGAGTCCTCTCCAAAAACATTCAGTACTTC
v_gene: TRBV7-9; len: 18; d_gene: TRBD1; j_gene: TRBJ2-6; abundance: few; CDR3aa: CASSPAGTVFSGANVLTF; CDR3nt: TGTGCCAGCAGCCCCGCCGGGACAGTCTTCTCTGGGGCCAACGTCCTGACTTTC
v_gene: TRBV7-8; len: 13; d_gene: .; j_gene: TRBJ2-5; abundance: once; CDR3aa: CASSHNRQETQYF; CDR3nt: TGTGCCAGCAGCCATAACAGGCAAGAGACCCAGTACTTC
v_gene: TRBV29-1; len: 12; d_gene: TRBD1; j_gene: TRBJ1-1; abundance: .; CDR3aa: CSVSTGQTEAFF; CDR3nt: TGCAGCGTGTCGACAGGGCAAACTGAAGCTTTCTTT
v_gene: TRBV4-1; len: 14; d_gene: .; j_gene: TRBJ2-2; abundance: many; CDR3aa: CASSQGPGAGELFF; CDR3nt: TGCGCCAGCAGCCAAGGGCCAGGGGCCGGGGAGCTGTTTTTT
v_gene: TRBV7-6; len: 16; d_gene: .; j_gene: TRBJ2-1; abundance: many; CDR3aa: CASSFAGSLGNNEQFF; CDR3nt: TGTGCCAGCAGCTTCGCGGGTTCCCTCGGAAACAATGAGCAGTTCTTC
v_gene: TRBV7-9; len: 14; d_gene: .; j_gene: TRBJ1-2; abundance: many; CDR3aa: CASSLAGDNYGYTF; CDR3nt: TGTGCCAGCAGCTTAGCTGGGGACAACTATGGCTACACCTTC
v_gene: TRBV6-5; len: 14; d_gene: .; j_gene: TRBJ1-4; abundance: .; CDR3aa: CASSPQSEDEKLFF; CDR3nt: TGTGCCAGCAGCCCTCAGAGCGAGGATGAAAAACTGTTTTTT
v_gene: TRBV19; len: 14; d_gene: .; j_gene: TRBJ1-5; abundance: .; CDR3aa: CASSRADNNQPQHF; CDR3nt: TGTGCCAGTAGTCGGGCGGACAACAATCAGCCCCAGCATTTT
v_gene: TRBV6-5; len: 14; d_gene: TRBD1; j_gene: TRBJ2-7; abundance: few; CDR3aa: CASSYNRGHVEQYF; CDR3nt: TGTGCCAGCAGTTATAACAGGGGGCACGTCGAGCAGTACTTC
v_gene: TRBV6-2/TRBV6-3; len: 14; d_gene: .; j_gene: TRBJ2-5; abundance: .; CDR3aa: CASSYRTEQETQYF; CDR3nt: TGTGCCAGCAGTTACAGGACCGAACAAGAGACCCAGTACTTC
v_gene: TRBV27; len: 14; d_gene: .; j_gene: TRBJ2-7; abundance: .; CDR3aa: CASGFGAENYEQYF; CDR3nt: TGTGCCAGCGGATTTGGGGCAGAGAACTACGAGCAGTACTTC
v_gene: TRBV25-1; len: 13; d_gene: .; j_gene: TRBJ2-3; abundance: .; CDR3aa: CAATRGSEDTQYF; CDR3nt: TGTGCCGCGACCCGGGGGAGCGAAGATACGCAGTATTTT
v_gene: TRBV7-6; len: 14; d_gene: TRBD1; j_gene: TRBJ2-5; abundance: many; CDR3aa: CASSPRTGQETQYF; CDR3nt: TGTGCCAGCAGCCCGAGGACAGGCCAAGAGACCCAGTACTTC
v_gene: TRBV27; len: 15; d_gene: TRBD1; j_gene: TRBJ1-6; abundance: few; CDR3aa: CASSLEGAWNSPLHF; CDR3nt: TGTGCCAGCAGTTTAGAGGGGGCCTGGAATTCACCCCTCCACTTT
v_gene: TRBV3-1; len: 16; d_gene: .; j_gene: TRBJ1-1; abundance: .; CDR3aa: CASSQAISQGPESAFF; CDR3nt: TGTGCCAGCAGCCAAGCAATCAGCCAGGGGCCGGAGTCAGCTTTCTTT
v_gene: TRBV7-9; len: 13; d_gene: .; j_gene: TRBJ2-1; abundance: .; CDR3aa: CASSPRGVNEQFF; CDR3nt: TGTGCCAGCAGCCCCAGGGGGGTCAATGAGCAGTTCTTC
v_gene: TRBV12-3/TRBV12-4; len: 13; d_gene: TRBD2; j_gene: TRBJ2-3; abundance: .; CDR3aa: CASKMGGADTQYF; CDR3nt: TGTGCCAGCAAGATGGGGGGGGCAGATACGCAGTATTTT
v_gene: TRBV12-5; len: 19; d_gene: TRBD2; j_gene: TRBJ2-1; abundance: .; CDR3aa: CASGFTTSGDSSSYNEQFF; CDR3nt: TGTGCTAGTGGTTTTACGACTAGCGGGGATTCAAGCTCCTACAATGAGCAGTTCTTC
v_gene: TRBV5-4; len: 15; d_gene: .; j_gene: TRBJ1-2; abundance: .; CDR3aa: CASSLVQLEDYGYTF; CDR3nt: TGTGCCAGCAGCTTGGTACAACTGGAGGACTATGGCTACACCTTC
v_gene: TRBV7-9; len: 12; d_gene: .; j_gene: TRBJ1-1; abundance: few; CDR3aa: CASSLDRSPAFF; CDR3nt: TGTGCCAGCAGCTTGGACAGAAGTCCCGCTTTCTTT
v_gene: TRBV7-9; len: 15; d_gene: .; j_gene: TRBJ1-1; abundance: few; CDR3aa: CASSPPIRVNTEAFF; CDR3nt: TGTGCCAGCAGCCCCCCGATCAGGGTGAACACTGAAGCTTTCTTT
v_gene: TRBV7-8; len: 12; d_gene: .; j_gene: TRBJ2-1; abundance: few; CDR3aa: CASSLGQVGQFF; CDR3nt: TGTGCCAGCAGCTTAGGCCAGGTCGGGCAGTTCTTC
v_gene: TRBV5-4; len: 16; d_gene: .; j_gene: TRBJ2-7; abundance: few; CDR3aa: CASSLNLQGLVYEQYF; CDR3nt: TGTGCCAGCAGCTTGAATTTGCAGGGCTTGGTCTACGAGCAGTACTTC
v_gene: TRBV12-5; len: 14; d_gene: .; j_gene: TRBJ1-5; abundance: .; CDR3aa: CASSPGANNQPQHF; CDR3nt: TGTGCTAGTAGCCCGGGGGCGAACAATCAGCCCCAGCATTTT
v_gene: TRBV12-3/TRBV12-4; len: 14; d_gene: .; j_gene: TRBJ1-5; abundance: few; CDR3aa: CASSLFGSNQPQHF; CDR3nt: TGTGCCAGCAGTTTATTTGGGTCCAATCAGCCCCAGCATTTT
v_gene: TRBV4-3; len: 14; d_gene: .; j_gene: TRBJ1-2; abundance: once; CDR3aa: CASSQAEFGYGYTF; CDR3nt: TGCGCCAGCAGCCAAGCAGAATTCGGCTATGGCTACACCTTC
v_gene: TRBV27; len: 15; d_gene: .; j_gene: TRBJ2-5; abundance: .; CDR3aa: CASSLGSSYAETQYF; CDR3nt: TGTGCCAGCAGTTTAGGGTCTTCCTACGCAGAGACCCAGTACTTC
v_gene: TRBV10-2; len: 15; d_gene: .; j_gene: TRBJ2-1; abundance: once; CDR3aa: CASSVTLGGRNEQFF; CDR3nt: TGCGCCAGCAGTGTCACACTTGGGGGACGCAATGAGCAGTTCTTC